A single sample is the source of the 23 T cell receptor beta chains below, sequenced in a study of blood T cells in healthy people across ages. A second PCR of 7 to 11 cycles used a sample-barcoded 5' primer and a J-beta primer mix. MiXCR, run by TCRdb on the 5' RACE reads, gives a single entry per CDR3 protein. Of about 510,000 distinct CDR3 sequences listed, about 28% were seen once; the top ten hold approximately 3.7%. These data also featured in a second study, about T cells of mothers and their children.

The sequencing input was blood. Every receptor here comes from a boy aged 2 to 10 in good health.

This chain uses TRBV29-1 with TRBJ2-3; D remains ambiguous. The CDR3 spans 14 residues. Per germline, CDR1 SQVTM and CDR2 ANQGSEA. V lost 1 base to trimming and J lost 1 base, with 9 bases between them. CDR3 loop: CSVEGPGGTDTQYF. CDR3 bases: TGCAGCGTTGAAGGCCCTGGAGGCACAGATACGCAGTATTTT.

This clonotype was recorded a few times. This chain joins TRBV12-3 or TRBV12-4 and TRBJ2-5, with 11 bases that match TRBD1. The CDR3 runs to 15 residues. J gave up 5 bases and V 6 bases, and 8 bases lay outside the gene matches. As DNA, the CDR3 is TGTGCCAGCAGACCGGGACAGGGGGTCAGGGAGACCCAGTACTTC. It encodes CASRPGQGVRETQYF.

The chain couples TRBV29-1 to TRBJ2-5; 7 positions agree with TRBD2. Trimming cost V 5 bases and J 5 bases; bases outside gene matches: 14. This CDR3 is 15 amino acids long. CDR1 is SQVTM, CDR2 ANQGSEA, per germline. The CDR3 DNA sequence: TGCAGCGTTCTGTTCGCGGGGGTCGGGTGGGAGACCCAGTACTTC. Protein product: CSVLFAGVGWETQYF.

The V and J genes are TRBV7-9 and TRBJ2-5; 8 bases match TRBD2. In germline, CDR1 is SEHNR, CDR2 FQNEAQ (reference sequence). CDR3 length: 17 residues. Trimming took 2 bases from V and 0 from J; bases not matched to a gene: 8. CDR3 DNA: TGTGCCAGCAGCTTAATCAAGCGGGGGAGGTACCAAGAGACCCAGTACTTC. It encodes CASSLIKRGRYQETQYF.

This clonotype was seen a few times. The gene calls are TRBV5-6 and TRBJ2-5; D remains unclear. Matching the DNA end better, TRBJ2-1 makes the J call doubtful. The length of the CDR3 is 13 residues. Germline CDR1 SGHDT, CDR2 YYEEEE. The CDR3 reads CASSLNVRNEQFF. CDR3 nucleotide sequence: TGTGCCAGCAGCTTGAATGTGAGGAATGAGCAGTTCTTC.

This clonotype showed up just a few times. J is TRBJ2-5 and V is TRBV3-1, with no clear D. With the DNA end fitting TRBJ2-1 better, the J assignment may be wrong. This CDR3 spans 12 amino acids. The germline V gene encodes CDR1 LGHDT and CDR2 YNNKEL (reference sequence). The chain's CDR3 is CASSQESQPQFF. DNA of the CDR3: TGTGCCAGCAGCCAAGAGTCCCAGCCGCAGTTCTTC.

A few counts support this clonotype. The rearrangement joins TRBV12-3 or TRBV12-4 to TRBJ1-2; unclear D gene. CDR3 length: 12 amino acids. Trimming left V 2 bases short and J 8 bases short, with 9 bases between. Here the CDR3 DNA reads TGTGCCAGCAGTTTATGGCAAGGCGGCTACACCTTC. Translation gives CASSLWQGGYTF.

The chain couples TRBV5-8 to TRBJ2-1, with a weak D call TRBD1 (6 bases). CDR1 and CDR2 (germline): SGHTS, YDEGEE. The ends were cut back, 3 bases at V and 3 bases at J, with 7 bases in the middle. This CDR3 has 13 amino acids. DNA of the CDR3: TGTGCCAGCAGCTCGGGACACTACAATGAGCAGTTCTTC. Amino acids: CASSSGHYNEQFF.

The chain is built from TRBV29-1 and TRBJ2-1; 9 bases map to TRBD2. The junction had 8 bases not matched to a gene; V was cut back by 6 bases and J by 2 bases. The CDR3 extends over 15 amino acids. Per germline, CDR1 SQVTM and CDR2 ANQGSEA. CDR3 region: CSVAQTSGTYNEQFF. The CDR3 DNA is TGCAGCGTCGCCCAGACTAGCGGTACCTACAATGAGCAGTTCTTC.

The chain uses TRBV14 and TRBJ2-7; no definite D call. CDR1 and CDR2 from the germline V gene are SGHDN and FVKESK. There are 14 residues in the CDR3. V lost 2 bases, J lost 8 bases, and 16 bases lay in between. The CDR3 coding sequence is TGTGCCAGCAGCCAAAGGGCAGTTACTACGAAGCAGTACTTC. It is translated as CASSQRAVTTKQYF.

This clonotype turned up a few times. This chain links TRBV7-9 with TRBJ2-5; 7 bases map to TRBD2. J lost 2 bases, V lost 5 bases, and 8 bases had no gene match. CDR3 size: 15 residues. CDR1 and CDR2 from the germline V gene are SEHNR and FQNEAQ (reference sequence). CDR3 region: CASSRRETKQETQYF. The CDR3 DNA sequence: TGTGCCAGCAGCAGGCGGGAGACAAAACAAGAGACCCAGTACTTC.

This clonotype was counted many times. The chain combines TRBV3-1 with TRBJ2-5; D is perhaps TRBD1 (5 bases). Germline V gene lookup returns CDR1 LGHDT and CDR2 YNNKEL (reference sequence). This CDR3 spans 11 amino acids. V lost 3 bases and J lost 6, with 5 bases in between. The CDR3 bases are TGTGCCAGCAGCCAGGGGCAGACCCAGTACTTC. It yields the protein CASSQGQTQYF.

This clonotype appeared a few times. The chain joins TRBV5-1 to TRBJ2-5; 14 bases match TRBD2. This CDR3 has 18 amino acids. Looked up from germline, CDR1 is SGHRS and CDR2 is YFSETQ. After removal of 2 bases from V and 5 bases from J, the junction contained 11 bases not matched to a gene. CDR3 DNA: TGCGCCAGCAGCTTCGTCGCCGGACTAGCGGGGGGTATGGAGACCCAGTACTTC. Residues: CASSFVAGLAGGMETQYF.

The sample holds a few counts of this clonotype. This chain connects TRBV10-3 to TRBJ1-2, with D possibly matching TRBD1 (5 bases). The germline gives CDR1 ENHRY, CDR2 SYGVKD. The germline V and J ends were trimmed by 3 bases and 8 bases, with 13 bases remaining between them. The CDR3 covers 13 residues. The CDR3 nucleotides are TGTGCCATCAGTGACCCGGGGACCTGGGGCTACACCTTC. This encodes CAISDPGTWGYTF.

The CDR3 here is CASSSTVNIQYF. The CDR3 coding sequence is TGTGCCAGCAGTTCGACCGTAAACATTCAGTACTTC. This rearrangement joins TRBV6-2 or TRBV6-3 to TRBJ2-4; D unresolved. Germline assignment: CDR1 MNHEY and CDR2 SVGEGT. This CDR3 comprises 12 residues. Deletions cut 4 bases from V and 6 bases from J, with 7 bases between.

This clonotype was detected a few times. The rearrangement joins TRBV29-1 to TRBJ1-2, with 10 bases fitting TRBD1. This CDR3 comprises 12 residues. Germline assignment: CDR1 SQVTM and CDR2 ANQGSEA. CDR3 in amino acids: CNLGTGDYGYTF. CDR3 nucleotide sequence: TGCAACTTGGGGACAGGGGACTATGGCTACACCTTC.

V gene TRBV28 combines with J gene TRBJ1-1, with TRBD1 matching 8 bases. J gave up 0 bases and V 7 bases, and 10 bases lay outside the gene matches. The germline V gene has CDR1 MDHEN and CDR2 SYDVKM. CDR3 size: 16 residues. CDR3: CASTKPPGQVNTEAFF. CDR3 bases: TGTGCCAGCACTAAACCGCCGGGACAGGTGAACACTGAAGCTTTCTTT. The complete variable domain, with remaining parts taken from reference TRBV28 and TRBJ1-1, reads DVKVTQSSRYLVKRTGEKVFLECVQDMDHENMFWYRQDPGLGLRLIYFSYDVKMKEKGDIPEGYSVSREKKERFSLILESASTNQTSMYLCASTKPPGQVNTEAFFGQGTRLTVV.

The V and J genes are TRBV29-1 and TRBJ2-1; D uncertain. Germline-derived CDR1 and CDR2 are SQVTM and ANQGSEA. CDR3 length: 14 residues. V gave up 5 bases and J gave up 5 bases, with 16 bases separating them. This CDR3 reads CSVPPIPGHNEQFF. As DNA, the CDR3 is TGCAGCGTTCCCCCAATACCTGGCCACAATGAGCAGTTCTTC.

The chain uses TRBV29-1 and TRBJ2-5; TRBD1 matches 9 bases. The V segment lost 7 bases and the J segment 5 bases; nucleotides outside the gene matches: 11. CDR3 size: 14 residues. Germline V CDR1 and CDR2: SQVTM, ANQGSEA. The CDR3, as DNA: TGCAGCGCCTTCATAACAGGGGGCTTGGAGACCCAGTACTTC. It is translated as CSAFITGGLETQYF.

This clonotype was counted a few times. This likely comes from a read error, as the CDR3 has no conserved phenylalanine or tryptophan at its end. The V call is TRBV7-9, the J call TRBJ2-3; D possibly matches TRBD1 or TRBD2 (5 bases each). The CDR3 loop spans 17 amino acids. Looked up from germline, CDR1 is SEHNR and CDR2 is FQNEAQ (reference sequence). V was pared by 5 bases and J by 3 bases, with 21 bases between. CDR3 DNA sequence: TGTGCCAGCAGCCCCCGGGACCGAACGAGGGAAACAGATACGCAGTATCTT. Its protein product is CASSPRDRTRETDTQYL.

This clonotype was counted a few times. The gene calls are TRBV5-1 and TRBJ2-5; tentative D call: TRBD2 (7 bases). Trimming took 4 bases from V and 3 from J, leaving 16 bases between them. The germline CDR1 and CDR2 sequences are SGHRS and YFSETQ. The CDR3 has 15 residues. The CDR3 is CASSGLGGAEETQYF. In DNA form, the CDR3 reads TGCGCCAGCAGCGGACTAGGGGGGGCCGAAGAGACCCAGTACTTC. The entire variable domain, with the rest obtained from reference TRBV5-1 and TRBJ2-5, is as follows: KAGVTQTPRYLIKTRGQQVTLSCSPISGHRSVSWYQQTPGQGLQFLFEYFSETQRNKGNFPGRFSGRQFSNSRSEMNVSTLELGDSALYLCASSGLGGAEETQYFGPGTRLLVL.

Only a few counts were recorded for this clonotype. This chain connects TRBV6-2 or TRBV6-3 to TRBJ2-5, with 14 bases aligning to TRBD2. Trimming took 4 bases from V and 4 from J; bases not matched to a gene: 2. The CDR3 sequence is 15 residues long. The germline CDR1 and CDR2 sequences are MNHEY and SVGEGT. The CDR3 region is CASSSTSGGVETQYF. The CDR3 region has the DNA TGTGCCAGCAGTTCGACTAGCGGGGGGGTAGAGACCCAGTACTTC.

This clonotype came up a few times. The CDR3 DNA reads TGTGCCAGCAGTCTCACCAACAGGGTCGGAAACACCATATATTTT. This translates into CASSLTNRVGNTIYF. The chain combines TRBV27 with TRBJ1-3; D is possibly TRBD1 (6 bases). V lost 5 bases to trimming and J lost 4 bases, with 15 bases between them. The CDR3 consists of 15 residues. Germline V lookup: CDR1 MNHEY, CDR2 SMNVEV (reference sequence).